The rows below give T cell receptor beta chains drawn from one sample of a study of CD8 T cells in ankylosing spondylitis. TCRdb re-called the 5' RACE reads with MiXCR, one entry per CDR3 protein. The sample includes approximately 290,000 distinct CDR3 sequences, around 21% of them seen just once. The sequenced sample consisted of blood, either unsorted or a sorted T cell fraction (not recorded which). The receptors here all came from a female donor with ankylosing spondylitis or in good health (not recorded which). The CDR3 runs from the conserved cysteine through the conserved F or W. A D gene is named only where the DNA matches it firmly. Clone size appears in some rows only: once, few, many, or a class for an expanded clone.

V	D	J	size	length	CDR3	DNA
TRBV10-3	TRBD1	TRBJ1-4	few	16	CAISDEIQGEGEKLFF	TGTGCCATCAGTGACGAAATACAGGGGGAGGGTGAAAAACTGTTTTTT
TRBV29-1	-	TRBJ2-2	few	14	CSARDLSNTGELFF	TGCAGCGCCCGGGACCTTTCGAACACCGGGGAGCTGTTTTTT
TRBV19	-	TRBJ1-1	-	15	CASSWGGVMNTEAFF	TGTGCCAGCAGTTGGGGGGGGGTCATGAACACTGAAGCTTTCTTT
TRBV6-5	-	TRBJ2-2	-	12	CASSSGVGELFF	TGTGCCAGCAGTTCGGGTGTCGGGGAGCTGTTTTTT
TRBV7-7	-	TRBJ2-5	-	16	CASSFGAGPSQETQYF	TGTGCTAGCAGCTTTGGGGCAGGGCCCTCCCAAGAGACCCAGTACTTC
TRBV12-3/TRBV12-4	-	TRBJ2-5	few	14	CASSLGPARETQYF	TGTGCCAGCAGTTTGGGGCCAGCGAGGGAGACCCAGTACTTC
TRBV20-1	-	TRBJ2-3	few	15	CSAIHRGRGTDTQYF	TGCAGTGCGATCCATCGCGGCAGAGGGACAGATACGCAGTATTTT
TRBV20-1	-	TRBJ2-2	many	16	CSARRGTGANTGELFF	TGCAGTGCTAGACGGGGGACTGGCGCGAACACCGGGGAGCTGTTTTTT
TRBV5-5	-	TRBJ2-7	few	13	CASSFFGLHEQYF	TGTGCCAGCAGCTTCTTTGGTCTCCACGAGCAGTACTTC
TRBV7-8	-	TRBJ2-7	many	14	CASSEGAGVYEQYF	TGTGCCAGCAGCGAAGGGGCAGGGGTCTACGAGCAGTACTTC
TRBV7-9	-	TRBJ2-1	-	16	CASSLLAVVPYNEQFF	TGTGCCAGCAGCTTATTAGCGGTCGTACCCTACAATGAGCAGTTCTTC
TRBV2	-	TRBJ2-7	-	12	CASSQARGEQYF	TGTGCCAGCTCCCAGGCCCGAGGAGAGCAGTACTTC
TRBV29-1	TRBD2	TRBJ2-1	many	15	CSVSTSGRFYNEQFF	TGCAGCGTTTCGACTAGCGGGAGGTTTTACAATGAGCAGTTCTTC
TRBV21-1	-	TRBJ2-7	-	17	CASSRNFSGAFSYEQYF	TGTGCCAGCAGCAGGAATTTTAGCGGGGCTTTCTCCTACGAGCAGTACTTC
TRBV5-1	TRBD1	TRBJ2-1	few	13	CARRDRGYNEQFF	TGCGCCAGACGAGACAGGGGCTACAATGAGCAGTTCTTC
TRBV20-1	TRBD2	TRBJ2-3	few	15	CSARTSGRSPDTQYF	TGCAGTGCTCGGACTAGCGGGAGGAGTCCAGATACGCAGTATTTT
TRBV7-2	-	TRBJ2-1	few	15	CASSSEGTAYNEQFF	TGTGCCAGCAGCTCAGAGGGTACCGCCTACAATGAGCAGTTCTTC
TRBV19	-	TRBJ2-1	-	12	CASSMELGEQFF	TGTGCCAGTAGTATGGAACTGGGTGAGCAGTTCTTC
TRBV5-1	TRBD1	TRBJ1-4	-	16	CASSLAGTGGQLELFF	TGCGCCAGCAGCTTGGCCGGAACAGGGGGTCAGTTGGAACTGTTTTTT
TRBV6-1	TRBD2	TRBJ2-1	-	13	CASSRTSGTEQFF	TGTGCCAGCAGTAGGACTAGCGGGACGGAGCAGTTCTTC
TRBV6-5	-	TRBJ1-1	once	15	CASGYSIEGFTEAFF	TGTGCCAGCGGTTACTCGATTGAAGGATTCACTGAAGCTTTCTTT
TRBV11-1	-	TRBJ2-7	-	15	CASSLEGNGPYEQYF	TGTGCCAGCAGCTTAGAGGGTAACGGTCCCTACGAGCAGTACTTC
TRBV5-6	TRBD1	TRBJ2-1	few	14	CASMPGTGVDEQFF	TGTGCCAGCATGCCCGGGACAGGGGTGGATGAGCAGTTCTTC
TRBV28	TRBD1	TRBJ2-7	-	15	CASSLPRQGVYEQYF	TGTGCCAGCAGTTTACCCAGACAGGGTGTCTACGAGCAGTACTTC
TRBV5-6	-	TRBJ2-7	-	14	CASSLVQGPGEQYF	TGTGCCAGCAGCTTGGTGCAGGGGCCGGGGGAGCAGTACTTC
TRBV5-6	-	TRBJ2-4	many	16	CASSFRNRVTKNIQYF	TGTGCCAGCAGCTTTCGAAACAGGGTTACCAAAAACATTCAGTACTTC
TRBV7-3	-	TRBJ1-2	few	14	CASSLDSTGYGYTF	TGTGCCAGCAGCTTAGACAGCACAGGCTATGGCTACACCTTC
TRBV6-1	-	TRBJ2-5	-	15	CASSLTLDRWETQYF	TGTGCCAGCAGCCTCACCCTCGACAGGTGGGAGACCCAGTACTTC
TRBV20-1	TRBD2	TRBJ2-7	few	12	CSATPGGYEQYF	TGCAGTGCTACGCCGGGAGGCTACGAGCAGTACTTC
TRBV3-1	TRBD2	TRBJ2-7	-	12	CASRGLAGEQYF	TGTGCCAGCAGAGGACTAGCGGGGGAGCAGTACTTC
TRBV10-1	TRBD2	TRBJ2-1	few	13	CASGTSGNNEQFF	TGCGCCAGCGGGACTAGCGGAAACAATGAGCAGTTCTTC
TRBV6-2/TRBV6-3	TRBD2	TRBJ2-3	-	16	CASKKDIAGVGDTQYF	TGTGCCAGCAAAAAGGACATAGCGGGAGTGGGGGATACGCAGTATTTT
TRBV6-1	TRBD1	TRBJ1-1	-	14	CASRSGQANTEAFF	TGTGCCAGCAGATCGGGACAGGCTAACACTGAAGCTTTCTTT
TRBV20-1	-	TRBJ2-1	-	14	CSAREGFLTPEQFF	TGCAGTGCTAGAGAAGGCTTCCTTACTCCTGAGCAGTTCTTC
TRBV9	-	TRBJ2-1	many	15	CASSEGLGGYNEQFF	TGTGCCAGCAGCGAGGGTCTAGGGGGCTACAATGAGCAGTTCTTC
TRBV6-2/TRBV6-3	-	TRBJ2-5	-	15	CASSVDRPGEETQYF	TGTGCCAGCAGTGTTGATCGGCCAGGGGAAGAGACCCAGTACTTC
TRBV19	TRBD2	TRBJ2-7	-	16	CASSRTSGRNSYEQYF	TGTGCCAGTAGTCGGACTAGCGGGAGGAACTCCTACGAGCAGTACTTC
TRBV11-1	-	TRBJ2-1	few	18	CASSLFPGLEGRTHEQFF	TGTGCCAGCAGCTTATTCCCCGGACTGGAGGGGAGAACGCATGAGCAGTTCTTC
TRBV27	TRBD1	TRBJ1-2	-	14	CASSGQGYDYGYTF	TGTGCCAGCAGTGGACAGGGGTACGACTATGGCTACACCTTC
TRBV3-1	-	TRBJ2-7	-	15	CASSRSKIGAHEQYF	TGTGCCAGCAGCCGATCTAAGATCGGAGCCCACGAGCAGTACTTC
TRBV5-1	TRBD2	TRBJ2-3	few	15	CASMDPSGLTDTQYF	TGCGCCAGCATGGACCCTAGCGGGCTCACAGATACGCAGTATTTT
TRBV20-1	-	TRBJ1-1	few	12	CSAPPANTEAFF	TGCAGTGCTCCCCCCGCGAACACTGAAGCTTTCTTT
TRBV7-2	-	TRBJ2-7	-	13	CASSNVRGQEQYF	TGTGCCAGCAGTAACGTACGGGGGCAAGAGCAGTACTTC
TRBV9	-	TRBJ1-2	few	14	CASSVVGGNYGYTF	TGTGCCAGCAGCGTAGTCGGGGGGAACTATGGCTACACCTTC
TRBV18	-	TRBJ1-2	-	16	CASSLSTGTQIDGYTF	TGTGCCAGCTCTCTTTCCACAGGGACCCAAATCGATGGCTACACCTTC
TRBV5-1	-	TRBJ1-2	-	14	CASSFSRVDYGYTF	TGCGCCAGCAGCTTTTCCAGGGTTGACTATGGCTACACCTTC
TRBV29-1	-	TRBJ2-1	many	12	CSVDRAANEQFF	TGCAGCGTTGATCGAGCGGCCAATGAGCAGTTCTTC
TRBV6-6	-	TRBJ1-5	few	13	CATFQGSNQPQHF	TGTGCCACTTTCCAGGGGAGCAATCAGCCCCAGCATTTT
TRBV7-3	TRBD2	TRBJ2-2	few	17	CASSLLAGGPNTGELFF	TGTGCCAGCAGCTTACTAGCGGGAGGGCCGAACACCGGGGAGCTGTTTTTT
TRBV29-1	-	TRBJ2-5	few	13	CSVGEGELKTQYF	TGCAGCGTTGGGGAGGGGGAATTAAAGACCCAGTACTTC
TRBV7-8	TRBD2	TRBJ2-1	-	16	CASSPTGGRSYNEQFF	TGTGCCAGCAGCCCCACCGGCGGGAGGTCCTACAATGAGCAGTTCTTC
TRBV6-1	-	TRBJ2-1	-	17	CASRTGALGAIYNEQFF	TGTGCCAGCAGGACGGGGGCGCTGGGGGCTATTTACAATGAGCAGTTCTTC
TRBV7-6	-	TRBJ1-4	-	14	CASSLVGPSEKLFF	TGTGCCAGCAGCTTAGTAGGTCCGTCCGAAAAACTGTTTTTT
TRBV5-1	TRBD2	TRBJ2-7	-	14	CASRRTSGAYEQYF	TGCGCCAGCCGGAGGACTAGCGGGGCCTACGAGCAGTACTTC
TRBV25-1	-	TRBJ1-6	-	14	CASSDAQSGSPLHF	TGTGCCAGCAGTGATGCGCAGTCCGGTTCACCCCTCCACTTT
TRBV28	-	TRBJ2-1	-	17	CASSLSYVGARYNEQFF	TGTGCCAGCAGTTTATCCTACGTGGGAGCGAGATACAATGAGCAGTTCTTC
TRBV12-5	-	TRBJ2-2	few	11	CASGPTGELFF	TGTGCTAGTGGACCCACCGGGGAGCTGTTTTTT
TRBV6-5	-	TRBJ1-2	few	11	CASSWGEGYTF	TGTGCCAGCAGTTGGGGGGAAGGCTACACCTTC